The next 25 T cell receptor beta chains were all read from a single sample in a study of T-cell memory formation after mild COVID-19. From the 5' RACE reads, TCRdb called clonotypes with MiXCR, one entry per CDR3 protein. The data show around 390,000 distinct CDR3 sequences, approximately 16% seen once. Material: PBMCs or a T cell subset sorted from them (not recorded which). These receptors were obtained from a man between 18 and 35 years old who had mild COVID-19 (a few samples of this study predate the infection). Cell type and time point are not known.

This clonotype occurred a few times. This chain joins TRBV25-1 and TRBJ2-5, with 9 positions matching TRBD1. V trimming: 4 bases; J trimming: 5 bases; junction bases outside the gene matches: 8. CDR1 and CDR2 (germline): MGHDK, SYGVNS. CDR3 size: 15 residues. The CDR3 spells CASSAWTGVSETQYF. CDR3 DNA sequence: TGTGCCAGCAGTGCCTGGACAGGGGTAAGCGAGACCCAGTACTTC.

This clonotype appeared many times. This chain joins TRBV7-2 and TRBJ2-6; D not certain. Germline values: CDR1 SGHTA, CDR2 FQGNSA. CDR3 size: 17 residues. The germline V and J ends were trimmed by 1 base and 0 bases, with 10 bases remaining between them. The DNA for the CDR3 is TGTGCCAGCAGCTTAGTCGCCGGCACCTCTGGGGCCAACGTCCTGACTTTC. Amino acid sequence: CASSLVAGTSGANVLTF.

The rearrangement links TRBV6-2 or TRBV6-3 to TRBJ2-1; TRBD1 matches at 8 bases. Germline loops: CDR1 MNHEY, CDR2 SVGEGT. This CDR3 has 13 amino acids. V lost 6 bases and J lost 9; bases outside the gene matches: 7. CDR3 protein: CASRTGQGPEQFF. The DNA for the CDR3 is TGTGCCAGCAGGACTGGACAGGGACCTGAGCAGTTCTTC.

This clonotype came up a few times. The V gene is TRBV7-2, the J gene TRBJ1-6, with D tentatively TRBD1 (5 bases). The ends were cut back, 1 base at V and 8 bases at J, with 15 bases in the middle. This CDR3 has 16 residues. The germline V gene encodes CDR1 SGHTA and CDR2 FQGNSA. This chain's CDR3 is CASSLDWGKWDSPLHF. CDR3 bases: TGTGCCAGCAGCTTAGACTGGGGGAAGTGGGATTCACCCCTCCACTTT.

This clonotype has just a few counts. V is TRBV5-1 and J is TRBJ1-1; D remains unclear. Trimming took off 0 bases at V and 6 bases at J, with 9 bases between the two ends. Germline values: CDR1 SGHRS, CDR2 YFSETQ. CDR3 length equals 13 residues. The CDR3 loop reads CASSLAGVPEAFF. DNA for the CDR3: TGCGCCAGCAGCTTGGCCGGAGTGCCTGAAGCTTTCTTT.

This clonotype showed up just a few times. The chain links TRBV4-1 to TRBJ2-3; 7 nucleotides align to TRBD1. The J segment lost 2 bases and the V segment lost 0 bases, leaving 2 bases of the junction unmatched. Germline V lookup: CDR1 MGHRA, CDR2 YSYEKL. The CDR3 consists of 15 residues. The CDR3 region is CASSQEQGNTDTQYF. The CDR3 DNA reads TGCGCCAGCAGCCAAGAACAGGGGAACACAGATACGCAGTATTTT.

This clonotype was seen many times. The chain carries TRBV27 and TRBJ1-4; D unclear. This CDR3 region has 15 residues. The V gene's germline CDR1 is MNHEY and CDR2 SMNVEV (reference sequence). The V and J ends lost 3 bases and 8 bases respectively, with 16 bases between them. The CDR3 DNA is TGTGCCAGCAGTTTTGTCACGGGGATCGGGGAAAAACTGTTTTTT. It is translated as CASSFVTGIGEKLFF.

The V and J genes are TRBV5-1 and TRBJ2-5, with a weak D call TRBD2 (5 bases). V was cut by 4 bases and J by 5 bases, with 15 bases left in between. CDR3 length equals 14 residues. From germline, CDR1 is SGHRS and CDR2 YFSETQ. Here the CDR3 DNA reads TGCGCCAGCAGCCCCCCCGCGGGCGCGGAGACCCAGTACTTC. It encodes CASSPPAGAETQYF.

This clonotype was seen a few times. The chain couples TRBV7-2 to TRBJ2-4, with D possibly being TRBD1 or TRBD2 (5 bases each). The CDR3 loop spans 12 amino acids. Trimming removed 5 bases at V and 15 bases at J, with 17 bases between. CDR1 is SGHTA, CDR2 FQGNSA, per germline. Here the CDR3 reads CASSPLRGLVYF. CDR3 DNA: TGTGCCAGCAGCCCGCTCCGGGGCCTGGTGTACTTC.

The sample holds many counts of this clonotype. The rearrangement joins TRBV5-1 to TRBJ2-3; 12 bases match TRBD2. The V and J ends lost 6 bases and 3 bases, in that order; junction bases with no gene match: 2. Germline V lookup: CDR1 SGHRS, CDR2 YFSETQ. The CDR3 sequence is 14 residues long. The CDR3 region is CASKLAGGTDTQYF. The CDR3 DNA sequence: TGCGCCAGCAAACTAGCGGGGGGTACAGATACGCAGTATTTT.

On this clonotype: This sequence may be a read error, since a much larger clone differs from it by one base. This chain joins TRBV6-5 and TRBJ1-5, with D unclear. The V gene lost 6 bases and the J gene lost 0 bases, with 9 bases spanning the gap. CDR1 is MNHEY and CDR2 is SVGAGI in the germline V gene. CDR3 length: 14 residues. The chain's CDR3 is CASRPGYSNQPQHF. CDR3 bases: TGTGCCAGCAGGCCGGGGTATAGCAATCAGCCCCAGCATTTT.

This clonotype was counted only a few times. The rearrangement links TRBV5-1 to TRBJ1-1; TRBD1 matches 10 bases. CDR3 length: 15 residues. Per germline, CDR1 SGHRS and CDR2 YFSETQ. The V and J ends lost 4 bases and 5 bases, in that order; junction bases with no gene match: 8. This CDR3 reads CASSIWTGGTTEAFF. The CDR3 DNA sequence: TGCGCCAGCAGCATATGGACAGGGGGTACGACTGAAGCTTTCTTT. Using reference TRBV5-1 and TRBJ1-1 for the parts outside the CDR3, the full variable domain is KAGVTQTPRYLIKTRGQQVTLSCSPISGHRSVSWYQQTPGQGLQFLFEYFSETQRNKGNFPGRFSGRQFSNSRSEMNVSTLELGDSALYLCASSIWTGGTTEAFFGQGTRLTVV.

This clonotype was observed a handful of times. The J gene is TRBJ1-4, the V gene TRBV20-1, with 9 nucleotides matching TRBD1. The V and J ends lost 5 bases and 8 bases, in that order; junction bases with no gene match: 6. The germline V gene has CDR1 DFQATT and CDR2 SNEGSKA (reference sequence). The CDR3 length is 13 residues. CDR3 sequence (DNA): TGCAGTGCTTTCACAGGGGGCAGGGAAAAACTGTTTTTT. This translates into CSAFTGGREKLFF.

The chain is built from TRBV7-9 and TRBJ2-5, with 9 bases identical to TRBD2. The CDR3 runs 16 residues. Germline V lookup: CDR1 SEHNR, CDR2 FQNEAQ (reference sequence). V shed 4 bases, J shed 6 bases, and the junction held 12 bases outside the gene matches. This chain's CDR3 is CASSSGSSGGFKTQYF. The CDR3 DNA reads as TGTGCCAGCAGCTCGGGCAGTAGCGGGGGCTTCAAGACCCAGTACTTC.

This clonotype was seen only a few times. The V call is TRBV6-2 or TRBV6-3, the J call TRBJ2-7; 7 bases line up with TRBD1. Trimming took 2 bases from V and 2 from J; bases not matched to a gene: 9. Looked up from germline, CDR1 is MNHEY and CDR2 is SVGEGT. The CDR3 loop spans 16 amino acids. As DNA, the CDR3 is TGTGCCAGCAGTTACCCGGGGACAGCTCCAACCTACGAGCAGTACTTC. Its translation is CASSYPGTAPTYEQYF.

The chain is built from TRBV6-1 and TRBJ1-5, with 12 bases lining up with TRBD1. The V gene's germline CDR1 is MNHNS and CDR2 SASEGT. The CDR3 runs 14 residues. The trim removed 7 bases at V and 7 bases at J, leaving 5 bases unmatched. This chain's CDR3 is CASTDGTGGQPQHF. The CDR3 coding sequence is TGTGCCAGCACCGACGGGACAGGGGGCCAGCCCCAGCATTTT.

The chain carries TRBV24-1 and TRBJ2-2; maybe TRBD1 (5 bases). V was pared by 2 bases and J by 6 bases, with 18 bases between. The CDR3 sequence is 17 residues long. Germline V gene lookup returns CDR1 KGHDR and CDR2 SFDVKD. DNA of the CDR3: TGTGCCACCAGTGATTCCGAACCACAGGTGATCCCCGGGGAGCTGTTTTTT. Translation: CATSDSEPQVIPGELFF.

The chain joins TRBV2 to TRBJ1-2; a possible D gene is TRBD1 (5 bases). CDR3 size: 13 residues. CDR1 is SNHLY, CDR2 FYNNEI, per germline. The V end lost 8 bases, the J end lost 4 bases, and 14 bases lay between the germline ends. CDR3 sequence reads: CASRGDLGYGYTF. CDR3 DNA sequence: TGTGCCAGCCGGGGGGATCTGGGCTATGGCTACACCTTC. The variable domain in full, completed from reference TRBV2 and TRBJ1-2, reads EPEVTQTPSHQVTQMGQEVILRCVPISNHLYFYWYRQILGQKVEFLVSFYNNEISEKSEIFDDQFSVERPDGSNFTLKIRSTKLEDSAMYFCASRGDLGYGYTFGSGTRLTVV.

The rearrangement joins TRBV7-2 to TRBJ2-3; 7 nucleotides match TRBD1. Losses at the gene ends were 6 bases for V and 4 bases for J; bases not matched to a gene: 10. The CDR3 is 15 amino acids. The germline V gene has CDR1 SGHTA and CDR2 FQGNSA. The CDR3 loop reads CASSPGGKAPDTQYF. CDR3 DNA: TGTGCCAGCAGTCCAGGGGGAAAGGCCCCAGATACGCAGTATTTT.

The chain has TRBV18 and TRBJ1-2, with TRBD1 identical over 7 bases. Germline CDR1 is KGHSH and CDR2 is LQKENI. With 7 bases clipped from V and 5 bases from J, the junction kept 13 bases outside the gene matches. The CDR3 has 15 amino acids. In nucleotides, the CDR3 is TGTGCCAGCTATGGGACAGCGCTCATTTCTTATGGCTACACCTTC. Translation: CASYGTALISYGYTF. Supplemented by reference TRBV18 and TRBJ1-2, the full variable domain reads NAGVMQNPRHLVRRRGQEARLRCSPMKGHSHVYWYRQLPEEGLKFMVYLQKENIIDESGMPKERFSAEFPKEGPSILRIQQVVRGDSAAYFCASYGTALISYGYTFGSGTRLTVV.

This clonotype has only a few counts. The chain combines TRBV10-3 with TRBJ2-7; 13 positions match TRBD2. With V trimmed by 3 bases and J by 6 bases, 5 bases remained unmatched. Per germline, CDR1 ENHRY and CDR2 SYGVKD. The CDR3 extends over 15 amino acids. The CDR3 reads CAISELAGGPGEQYV. For the CDR3, the DNA is TGTGCCATCAGTGAACTAGCGGGGGGGCCTGGCGAGCAGTACGTC.

The J gene is TRBJ2-1, the V gene TRBV30; D call uncertain. Germline V lookup: CDR1 GTSNPN, CDR2 SVGIG (reference sequence). V lost 2 bases to trimming and J lost 7 bases, with 9 bases between them. This CDR3 is 12 amino acids long. CDR3 nucleotide sequence: TGTGCCTGGAGTAAGAGTTCGAATGAGCAGTTCTTC. The encoded protein is CAWSKSSNEQFF.

The chain employs TRBV4-3 and TRBJ2-5; tentatively, D is TRBD1 or TRBD2 (5 bases each). Germline CDR1 and CDR2: LGHNA and YSLEER. The CDR3 is made up of 15 amino acids. V was trimmed by 0 bases and J by 4 bases, leaving 12 bases between them. The CDR3, as DNA: TGCGCCAGCAGCCAAGAGGGGACCCCAGGAGAGACCCAGTACTTC. The encoded protein is CASSQEGTPGETQYF.

V usage is TRBV12-3 or TRBV12-4 and J usage is TRBJ2-5, with 10 positions matching TRBD1. Trimming cost V 4 bases and J 5 bases; bases outside gene matches: 7. The CDR3 extends over 15 amino acids. DNA for the CDR3: TGTGCCAGCAGTTCCCAGACAGGGGGCGGGGAGACCCAGTACTTC. Residues: CASSSQTGGGETQYF.

The CDR3 coding sequence is TGTGCCAGCCACTCCTCGCCCCCCAAGCAGTTCTTC. It encodes CASHSSPPKQFF. The chain carries TRBV28 and TRBJ2-1; D uncertain. V shed 8 bases and J shed 11 bases, with 16 bases lying between them. The CDR3 extends over 12 amino acids. Germline values: CDR1 MDHEN, CDR2 SYDVKM.